This T cell receptor (beta chain) originates from a study of blood T cells in healthy people across ages. Primers used in a second PCR of roughly 6 to 12 cycles were a sample-barcoded 5' primer and a J-beta primer mix. Every molecule of cDNA carried a tag from a template-switch adaptor with 12 random nucleotides. TCRdb ran MiXCR on the 5' RACE reads and lists one entry per CDR3 protein. The table includes hundreds of thousands of distinct CDR3 sequences, approximately 49% detected once. Worth noting for this clonotype: Its antigen is still unknown.

Study outcomes and limitations: Investigators viewed diversity estimates from one million T cells as underestimates, the study reported.

The CDR3 loop spans 15 amino acids. Trimming left V 5 bases short and J 7 bases short, with 17 bases between. Germline CDR1 SGHTA, CDR2 FQGNSA. This clonotype was obtained from a man in his thirties or forties in good health. The sequenced sample was blood. The chain uses TRBV7-2 and TRBJ2-2, with a possible D match to TRBD1 (6 bases). The CDR3 reads CASSSQGSVSGELFF. CDR3 DNA: TGTGCCAGCAGCAGCCAGGGGAGCGTTAGCGGGGAGCTGTTTTTT.